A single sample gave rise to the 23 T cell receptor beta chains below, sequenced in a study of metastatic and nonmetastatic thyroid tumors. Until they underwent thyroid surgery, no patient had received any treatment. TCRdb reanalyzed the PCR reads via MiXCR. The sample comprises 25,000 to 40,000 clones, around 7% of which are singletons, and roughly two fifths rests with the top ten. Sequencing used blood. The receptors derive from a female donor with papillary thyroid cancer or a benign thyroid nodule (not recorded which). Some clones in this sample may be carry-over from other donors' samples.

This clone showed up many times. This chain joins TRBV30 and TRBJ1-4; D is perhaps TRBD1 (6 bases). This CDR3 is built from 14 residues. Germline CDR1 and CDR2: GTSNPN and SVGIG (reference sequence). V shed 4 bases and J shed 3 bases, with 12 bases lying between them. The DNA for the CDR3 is TGTGCCTGGACCCCGGGGGCTTCTAATGAAAAACTGTTTTTT. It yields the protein CAWTPGASNEKLFF.

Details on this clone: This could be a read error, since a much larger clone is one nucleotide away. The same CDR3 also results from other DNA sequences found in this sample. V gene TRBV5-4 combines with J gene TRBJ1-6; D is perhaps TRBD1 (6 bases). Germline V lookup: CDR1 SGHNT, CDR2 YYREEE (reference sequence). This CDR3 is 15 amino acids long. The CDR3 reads CASSLNQGINSPLHF. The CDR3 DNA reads TGTGCCAGCAGCTTGAATCAGGGGATTAATTCACCCCTTCACTTT.

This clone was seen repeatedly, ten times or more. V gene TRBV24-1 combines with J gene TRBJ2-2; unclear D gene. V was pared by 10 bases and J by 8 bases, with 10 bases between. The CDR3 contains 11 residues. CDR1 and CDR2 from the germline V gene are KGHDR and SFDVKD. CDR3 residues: CATSRLGELFF. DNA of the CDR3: TGTGCCACAAGTCGTCTAGGGGAGCTGTTTTTT.

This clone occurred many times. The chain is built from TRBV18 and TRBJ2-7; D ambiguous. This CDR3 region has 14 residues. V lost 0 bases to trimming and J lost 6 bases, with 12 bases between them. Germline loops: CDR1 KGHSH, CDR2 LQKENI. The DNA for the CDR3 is TGTGCCAGCTCACCACCGTTGCTGGGTTTCGAGCAGTACTTC. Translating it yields CASSPPLLGFEQYF.

The CDR3: CSARLGTEQGGYTF. In DNA, the CDR3 is TGCAGTGCTAGGCTCGGAACAGAGCAGGGTGGCTACACCTTC. The chain is built from TRBV20-1 and TRBJ1-2, with D maybe TRBD1 (5 bases). CDR1 and CDR2 from the germline V gene are DFQATT and SNEGSKA (reference sequence). The V end was cut by 3 bases, the J end by 7 bases, with 18 bases between. This CDR3 comprises 14 residues.

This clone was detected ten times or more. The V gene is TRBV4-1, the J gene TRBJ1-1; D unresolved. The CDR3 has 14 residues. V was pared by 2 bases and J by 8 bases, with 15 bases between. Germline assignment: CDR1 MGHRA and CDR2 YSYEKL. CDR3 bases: TGCGCCAGCAGCCAATTAACCCGGAACCCCGAAGCTTTCTTT. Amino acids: CASSQLTRNPEAFF.

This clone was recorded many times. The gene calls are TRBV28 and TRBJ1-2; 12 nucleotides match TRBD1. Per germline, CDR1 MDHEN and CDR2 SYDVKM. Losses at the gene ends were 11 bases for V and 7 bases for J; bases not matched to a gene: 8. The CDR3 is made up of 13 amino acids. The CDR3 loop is CAESGTGGFGYTF. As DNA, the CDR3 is TGTGCCGAATCTGGGACAGGGGGCTTTGGCTACACCTTC.

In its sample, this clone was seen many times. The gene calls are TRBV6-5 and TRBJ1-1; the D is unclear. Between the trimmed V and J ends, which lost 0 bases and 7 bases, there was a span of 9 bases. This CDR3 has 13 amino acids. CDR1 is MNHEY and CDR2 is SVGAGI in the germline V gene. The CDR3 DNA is TGTGCCAGCAGTTACTCGCAGGCGATTGAAGCTTTCTTT. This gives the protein CASSYSQAIEAFF.

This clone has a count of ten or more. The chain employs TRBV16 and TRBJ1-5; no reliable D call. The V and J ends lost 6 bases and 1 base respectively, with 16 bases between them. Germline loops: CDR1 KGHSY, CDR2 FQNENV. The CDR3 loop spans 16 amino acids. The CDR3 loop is CASSQGGKASNQPQHF. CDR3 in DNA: TGTGCCAGCAGTCAAGGTGGGAAAGCAAGCAATCAGCCCCAGCATTTT.

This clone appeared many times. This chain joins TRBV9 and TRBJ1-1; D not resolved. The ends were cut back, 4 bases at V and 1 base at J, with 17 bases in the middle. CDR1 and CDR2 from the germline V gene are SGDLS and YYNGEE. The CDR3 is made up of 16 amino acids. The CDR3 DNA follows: TGTGCCAGCAGCCCCCCGACTCGTGCCGGGAACACTGAAGCTTTCTTT. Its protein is CASSPPTRAGNTEAFF.

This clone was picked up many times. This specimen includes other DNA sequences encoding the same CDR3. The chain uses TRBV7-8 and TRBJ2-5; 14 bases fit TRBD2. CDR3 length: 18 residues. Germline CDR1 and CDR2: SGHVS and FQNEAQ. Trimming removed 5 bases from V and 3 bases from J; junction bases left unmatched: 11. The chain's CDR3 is CASSPGRTSGRSEETQYF. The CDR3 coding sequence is TGTGCCAGCAGCCCGGGGCGGACTAGCGGGAGGTCGGAAGAGACCCAGTACTTC.

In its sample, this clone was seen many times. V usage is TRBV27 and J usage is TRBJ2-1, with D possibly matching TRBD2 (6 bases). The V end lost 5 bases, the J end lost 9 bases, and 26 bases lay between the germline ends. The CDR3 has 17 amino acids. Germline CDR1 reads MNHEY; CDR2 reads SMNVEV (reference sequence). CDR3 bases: TGTGCCAGCAGTCTATTCAACTCGGGGCTAGCCGGGGGTGAGCAGTTCTTC. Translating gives CASSLFNSGLAGGEQFF.

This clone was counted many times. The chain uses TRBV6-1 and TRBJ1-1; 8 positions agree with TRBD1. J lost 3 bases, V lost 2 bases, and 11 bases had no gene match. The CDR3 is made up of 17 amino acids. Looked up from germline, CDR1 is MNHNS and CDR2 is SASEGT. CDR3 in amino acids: CASSEFPGGASDTEAFF. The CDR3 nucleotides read TGTGCCAGCAGTGAATTTCCAGGGGGCGCGTCGGACACTGAAGCTTTCTTT.

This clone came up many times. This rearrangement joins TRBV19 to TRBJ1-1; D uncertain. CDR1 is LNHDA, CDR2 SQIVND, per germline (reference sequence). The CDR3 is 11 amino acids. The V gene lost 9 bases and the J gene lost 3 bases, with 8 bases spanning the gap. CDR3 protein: CASVGYTEAFF. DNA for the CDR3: TGTGCCAGCGTTGGGTACACTGAAGCTTTCTTT.

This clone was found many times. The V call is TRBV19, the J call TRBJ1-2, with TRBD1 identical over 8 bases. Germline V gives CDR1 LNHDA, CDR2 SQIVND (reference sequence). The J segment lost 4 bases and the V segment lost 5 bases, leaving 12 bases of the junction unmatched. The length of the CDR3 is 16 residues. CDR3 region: CASSRTGRTNSYGYTF. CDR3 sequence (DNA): TGTGCCAGTAGTCGGACAGGGAGAACAAACAGCTATGGCTACACCTTC.

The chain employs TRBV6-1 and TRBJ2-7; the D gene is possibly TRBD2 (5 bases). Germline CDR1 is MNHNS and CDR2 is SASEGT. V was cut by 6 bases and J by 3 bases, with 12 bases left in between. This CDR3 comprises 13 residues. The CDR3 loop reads CASSPGGFYEQYF. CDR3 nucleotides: TGTGCCAGCAGCCCCGGAGGTTTCTACGAGCAGTACTTC.

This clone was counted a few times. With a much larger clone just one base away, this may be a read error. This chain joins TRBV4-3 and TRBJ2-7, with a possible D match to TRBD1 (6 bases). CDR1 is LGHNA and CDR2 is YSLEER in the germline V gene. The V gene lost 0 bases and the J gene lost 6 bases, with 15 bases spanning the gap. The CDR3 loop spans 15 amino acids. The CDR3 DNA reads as TGCGCCAGCAGCCAAGATCCGCAGGGGCAAAGCGAGCAGTACTTC. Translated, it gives CASSQDPQGQSEQYF.

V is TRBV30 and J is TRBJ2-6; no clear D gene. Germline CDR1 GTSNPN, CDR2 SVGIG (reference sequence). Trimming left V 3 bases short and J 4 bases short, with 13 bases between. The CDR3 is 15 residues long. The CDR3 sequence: CAWSLERGGANVLTF. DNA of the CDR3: TGTGCCTGGAGCTTAGAGCGTGGAGGGGCCAACGTCCTGACTTTC.

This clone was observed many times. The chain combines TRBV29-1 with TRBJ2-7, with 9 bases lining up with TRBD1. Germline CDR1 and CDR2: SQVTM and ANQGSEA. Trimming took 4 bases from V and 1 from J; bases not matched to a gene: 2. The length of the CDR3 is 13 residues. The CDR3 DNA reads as TGCAGCGTTGTGGGACAGGGTTCCTACGAGCAGTACTTC. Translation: CSVVGQGSYEQYF.

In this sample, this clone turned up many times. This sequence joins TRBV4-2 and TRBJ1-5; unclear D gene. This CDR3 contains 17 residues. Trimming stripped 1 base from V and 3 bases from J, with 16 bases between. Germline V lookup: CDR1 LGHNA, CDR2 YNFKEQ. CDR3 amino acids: CASSQGTTASFNQPQHF. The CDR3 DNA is TGTGCCAGCAGCCAAGGTACAACAGCATCGTTCAATCAGCCCCAGCATTTT.

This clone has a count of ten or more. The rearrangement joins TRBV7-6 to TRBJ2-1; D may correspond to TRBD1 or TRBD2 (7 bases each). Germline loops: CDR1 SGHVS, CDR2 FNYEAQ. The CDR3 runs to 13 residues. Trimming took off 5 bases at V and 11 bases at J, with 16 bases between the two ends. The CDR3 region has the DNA TGTGCCAGCAGCCCAGGGGGGGGGACACAGCAGTTCTTC. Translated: CASSPGGGTQQFF.

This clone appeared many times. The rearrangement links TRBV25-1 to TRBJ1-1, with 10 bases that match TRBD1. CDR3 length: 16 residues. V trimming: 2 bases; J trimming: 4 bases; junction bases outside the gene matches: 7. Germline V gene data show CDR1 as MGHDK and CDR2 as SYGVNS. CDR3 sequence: CASSETGTGVFTEAFF. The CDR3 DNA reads TGTGCCAGCAGTGAAACCGGGACAGGGGTTTTCACTGAAGCTTTCTTT. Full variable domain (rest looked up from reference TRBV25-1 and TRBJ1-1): EADIYQTPRYLVIGTGKKITLECSQTMGHDKMYWYQQDPGMELHLIHYSYGVNSTEKGDLSSESTVSRIRTEHFPLTLESARPSHTSQYLCASSETGTGVFTEAFFGQGTRLTVV.

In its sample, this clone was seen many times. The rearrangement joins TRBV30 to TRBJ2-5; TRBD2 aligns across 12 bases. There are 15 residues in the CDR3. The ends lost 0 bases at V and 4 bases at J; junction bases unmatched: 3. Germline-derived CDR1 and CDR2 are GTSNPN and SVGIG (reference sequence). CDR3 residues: CAWSVGLAGLETQYF. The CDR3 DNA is TGTGCCTGGAGTGTGGGACTAGCGGGCCTAGAGACCCAGTACTTC.